This passage covers 23 T cell receptor beta chains from one sample sequenced in a study of metastatic and nonmetastatic thyroid tumors. Not a single patient had been given any form of treatment at any point before undergoing thyroid surgery. TCRdb re-analyzed the PCR reads using MiXCR. The sample lists around 23,000 clones, roughly 9.8% seen once, with just under 30% in the top ten. Material for sequencing was blood. All receptors derive from a female donor with papillary thyroid cancer or a benign thyroid nodule (not recorded which). Some clones in this sample may be carry-over from other donors' samples.

This clone was observed a handful of times. Written as DNA, the CDR3 is TGTGCCAGCAGCTACGGAGGCTCAGGGACTGAAGCTTTCTTT. Its protein product is CASSYGGSGTEAFF. The V and J genes are TRBV7-2 and TRBJ1-1, with TRBD1 as a possible D gene (5 bases). This CDR3 is 14 amino acids long. V dropped 4 bases and J dropped 5 bases, with 14 bases sitting between them. The germline V gene encodes CDR1 SGHTA and CDR2 FQGNSA.

This clone was recorded at least ten times. This chain connects TRBV7-2 to TRBJ2-7, with D perhaps TRBD2 (6 bases). The V gene's germline CDR1 is SGHTA and CDR2 FQGNSA. Trimming pared 1 base from V and 4 bases from J, leaving 8 bases between. CDR3 length: 13 amino acids. The CDR3 DNA reads as TGTGCCAGCAGCTTAGTGGAGGGGTACGAGCAGTACTTC. As protein: CASSLVEGYEQYF.

This clone was found many times. The genes are TRBV27 and TRBJ1-2, with 8 bases lining up with TRBD1. V lost 5 bases and J lost 1; bases outside the gene matches: 3. Germline V gene sequence: CDR1 MNHEY, CDR2 SMNVEV (reference sequence). The CDR3 sequence is 14 residues long. Here the CDR3 reads CASSADRGNYGYTF. The CDR3 DNA reads TGTGCCAGCAGTGCAGACAGGGGTAACTATGGCTACACCTTC.

This clone was counted at least ten times. V is TRBV20-1 and J is TRBJ2-1, with 11 bases that match TRBD2. V was pared by 4 bases and J by 10 bases, with 6 bases of the junction left unmatched. Looked up from germline, CDR1 is DFQATT and CDR2 is SNEGSKA (reference sequence). The CDR3 is 13 residues long. The CDR3 region is CSAKVGTSGEQFF. As DNA, the CDR3 is TGCAGTGCTAAGGTGGGGACTAGCGGAGAGCAGTTCTTC.

This clone showed up many times. The chain combines TRBV24-1 with TRBJ2-7, with a possible D match to TRBD2 (5 bases). Between the trimmed V and J ends, which lost 3 bases and 1 base, there was a span of 12 bases. This CDR3 is 15 amino acids long. Germline-derived CDR1 and CDR2 are KGHDR and SFDVKD. CDR3 bases: TGTGCCACCAGTGATCCCAGGACTGGATCCTACGAGCAGTACTTC. This sequence encodes CATSDPRTGSYEQYF.

The table lists this clone with many counts. This chain joins TRBV7-2 and TRBJ1-4; no clear D gene. V dropped 6 bases and J dropped 8 bases, with 13 bases sitting between them. Per germline, CDR1 SGHTA and CDR2 FQGNSA. The CDR3 length is 13 residues. The CDR3 coding sequence is TGTGCCAGCAGTGCAAGGCCCTGGGAAAAACTGTTTTTT. Protein product: CASSARPWEKLFF. Together with reference TRBV7-2 and TRBJ1-4, the CDR3 gives the full variable domain: GAGVSQSPSNKVTEKGKDVELRCDPISGHTALYWYRQSLGQGLEFLIYFQGNSAPDKSGLPSDRFSAERTGGSVSTLTIQRTQQEDSAVYLCASSARPWEKLFFGSGTQLSVL.

This clone showed up many times. The chain has TRBV30 and TRBJ1-2, with 7 bases that match TRBD1. The germline gives CDR1 GTSNPN, CDR2 SVGIG (reference sequence). The junction had 6 bases not matched to a gene; V was cut back by 2 bases and J by 0 bases. This CDR3 has 15 residues. CDR3 loop: CAWSPTGTANYGYTF. The CDR3 nucleotides are TGTGCCTGGAGTCCTACCGGGACAGCTAACTATGGCTACACCTTC.

This clone was observed many times. V usage is TRBV4-2 and J usage is TRBJ2-2; D not resolved. V was pared by 0 bases and J by 7 bases, with 6 bases between. CDR1 is LGHNA and CDR2 is YNFKEQ in the germline V gene. The CDR3 is 13 amino acids. This CDR3 reads CASSQEEIGELFF. CDR3 bases: TGTGCCAGCAGCCAAGAGGAGATCGGGGAGCTGTTTTTT.

The sample holds many counts of this clone. The chain carries TRBV20-1 and TRBJ1-4; D unclear. Germline CDR1 is DFQATT and CDR2 is SNEGSKA (reference sequence). Trimming pared 2 bases from V and 0 bases from J, leaving 13 bases between. The CDR3 consists of 16 residues. CDR3: CSARNPNAATNEKLFF. CDR3 bases: TGCAGTGCTAGAAACCCCAACGCCGCAACTAATGAAAAACTGTTTTTT.

For this clone: With a much larger clone just one base away, this may be a read error. The rearrangement links TRBV7-2 to TRBJ1-4; D is unresolved. The germline CDR1 and CDR2 sequences are SGHTA and FQGNSA. V was cut by 6 bases and J by 8 bases, with 13 bases left in between. The CDR3 is made up of 13 amino acids. Here the CDR3 reads CASSPNHVEKLFF. CDR3 nucleotide sequence: TGTGCCAGCAGTCCTAATCATGTGGAAAAACTGTTTTTT.

This clone has just a few counts. The chain is built from TRBV9 and TRBJ1-2; 8 bases match TRBD1. The CDR3 has 15 residues. CDR1 SGDLS and CDR2 YYNGEE come from the germline V gene. V dropped 4 bases and J dropped 6; count of bases not matched to a gene: 11. This CDR3 is CASSLQGQAVHGYTF. CDR3 DNA: TGTGCCAGCAGCCTCCAGGGACAGGCCGTCCATGGCTACACCTTC.

This clone was seen at least ten times. The rearrangement uses TRBV7-2 and TRBJ2-7; maybe TRBD1 (5 bases). V shed 5 bases and J shed 0 bases, with 11 bases lying between them. This CDR3 has 14 residues. Germline-derived CDR1 and CDR2 are SGHTA and FQGNSA. DNA of the CDR3: TGTGCCAGCAGCCCGAGGCAGGGCTCCTACGAGCAGTACTTC. Translating gives CASSPRQGSYEQYF. Using reference TRBV7-2 and TRBJ2-7 for the parts outside the CDR3, the full variable domain is GAGVSQSPSNKVTEKGKDVELRCDPISGHTALYWYRQSLGQGLEFLIYFQGNSAPDKSGLPSDRFSAERTGGSVSTLTIQRTQQEDSAVYLCASSPRQGSYEQYFGPGTRLTVT.

This clone has a count of ten or more. The chain combines TRBV20-1 with TRBJ1-5, with a weak D call TRBD1 (5 bases). CDR1 is DFQATT and CDR2 is SNEGSKA in the germline V gene (reference sequence). The CDR3 runs to 17 residues. Trimming removed 3 bases from V and 0 bases from J, with 18 bases in between. The CDR3 bases are TGCAGTGCTAGCGGGGGGTGGTCGGTTAATAGCAATCAGCCCCAGCATTTT. Translation: CSASGGWSVNSNQPQHF.

This clone has more than one count but fewer than ten. The chain joins TRBV5-6 to TRBJ2-1; D gene unclear. V dropped 0 bases and J dropped 0 bases, with 7 bases sitting between them. CDR1 and CDR2 from the germline V gene are SGHDT and YYEEEE. The CDR3 is 15 residues long. CDR3 protein: CASSLGPSSYNEQFF. The CDR3 nucleotides read TGTGCCAGCAGCTTGGGACCGAGCTCCTACAATGAGCAGTTCTTC.

This clone occurred many times. The rearrangement links TRBV5-6 to TRBJ2-1, with 13 bases identical to TRBD2. The germline V gene has CDR1 SGHDT and CDR2 YYEEEE. The CDR3 totals 15 residues. Trimming at V came to 3 bases and at J to 4 bases, leaving 1 base not matched to a gene. The DNA for the CDR3 is TGTGCCAGCAGCTGGGGACTAGCGGGGTACAATGAGCAGTTCTTC. Amino acids: CASSWGLAGYNEQFF. The full variable domain, completed using reference TRBV5-6 and TRBJ2-1, is DAGVTQSPTHLIKTRGQQVTLRCSPKSGHDTVSWYQQALGQGPQFIFQYYEEEERQRGNFPDRFSGHQFPNYSSELNVNALLLGDSALYLCASSWGLAGYNEQFFGPGTRLTVL.

Ten or more counts support this clone. This sequence joins TRBV2 and TRBJ2-7; possible D gene TRBD1, 5 bases. Germline values: CDR1 SNHLY, CDR2 FYNNEI. The V and J ends lost 11 bases and 5 bases respectively, with 16 bases between them. The CDR3 spans 12 residues. CDR3 residues: CACHQGLDEQYF. DNA for the CDR3: TGTGCCTGCCACCAGGGTCTCGACGAGCAGTACTTC.

About this clone itself: At one of its ends the junction is not consistent with the germline gene, which may arise from a read error. The rearrangement links TRBV11-2 to TRBJ2-2; perhaps TRBD2 as D (5 bases). This CDR3 region has 13 residues. Per germline, CDR1 SGHAT and CDR2 FQNNGV. The CDR3 protein is CASSSTEAGELFF. Written as DNA, the CDR3 is TGTGCCAGTAGCTCGACGGAGGCCGGGGAGCTGTTTTTT.

This clone was detected many times. The CDR3 spells CASSLSSYEQYF. In DNA, the CDR3 is TGCGCCAGCAGTCTGAGCTCCTACGAGCAGTACTTC. The chain is built from TRBV5-1 and TRBJ2-7, with D unclear. The CDR3 loop spans 12 amino acids. Trimming cost V 5 bases and J 0 bases, with 6 bases left between them. Germline V gene sequence: CDR1 SGHRS, CDR2 YFSETQ.

This clone was detected ten times or more. Being one base from a much bigger clone, this may be a read error. The chain is built from TRBV6-1 and TRBJ1-3; D remains ambiguous. This CDR3 spans 12 amino acids. The ends were cut back, 4 bases at V and 4 bases at J, with 5 bases in the middle. Germline CDR1 reads MNHNS; CDR2 reads SASEGT. In nucleotides, the CDR3 is TGTGCCAGCAGTGGAGTAGGAAACACCATATATTTT. Amino acids: CASSGVGNTIYF.

This clone was detected ten times or more. The chain couples TRBV7-2 to TRBJ2-3, with 10 nucleotides matching TRBD1. CDR3 length: 16 amino acids. V dropped 0 bases and J dropped 1; count of bases not matched to a gene: 1. The germline V gene has CDR1 SGHTA and CDR2 FQGNSA. The CDR3 sequence is CASSLAGTGGTDTQYF. The CDR3 nucleotides read TGTGCCAGCAGCTTAGCCGGGACAGGGGGCACAGATACGCAGTATTTT.

At least ten counts were recorded for this clone. CDR3 amino acids: CASTETGNTEAFF. Here the CDR3 DNA reads TGTGCCAGTACGGAGACAGGCAACACTGAAGCTTTCTTT. The rearrangement uses TRBV19 and TRBJ1-1, with D perhaps TRBD1 (6 bases). The CDR3 contains 13 residues. CDR1 is LNHDA, CDR2 SQIVND, per germline (reference sequence). V was shortened by 7 bases and J by 2 bases, with 11 bases between the two germline ends.

In its sample, this clone was seen a few times. The chain links TRBV10-3 to TRBJ2-7, with no clear D. Germline lookup yields CDR1 ENHRY and CDR2 SYGVKD. V gave up 7 bases and J gave up 1 base, with 11 bases separating them. CDR3 length equals 13 residues. The DNA of the CDR3 is TGTGCCATCATGCAGCCAGGTTCCTACGAGCAGTACTTC. Its translation: CAIMQPGSYEQYF.

This clone was seen repeatedly, ten times or more. With a much larger clone just one base away, this may be a read error. The J gene is TRBJ2-2, the V gene TRBV10-3, with 9 nucleotides matching TRBD2. Germline CDR1 is ENHRY and CDR2 is SYGVKD. This CDR3 has 16 amino acids. V lost 3 bases and J lost 9; bases outside the gene matches: 11. In nucleotides, the CDR3 is TGTGCCATCAGTGAAAGGGTAGCGGGAGAAGCCCGGGAGCTGTTTTTT. Translated, it gives CAISERVAGEARELFF.